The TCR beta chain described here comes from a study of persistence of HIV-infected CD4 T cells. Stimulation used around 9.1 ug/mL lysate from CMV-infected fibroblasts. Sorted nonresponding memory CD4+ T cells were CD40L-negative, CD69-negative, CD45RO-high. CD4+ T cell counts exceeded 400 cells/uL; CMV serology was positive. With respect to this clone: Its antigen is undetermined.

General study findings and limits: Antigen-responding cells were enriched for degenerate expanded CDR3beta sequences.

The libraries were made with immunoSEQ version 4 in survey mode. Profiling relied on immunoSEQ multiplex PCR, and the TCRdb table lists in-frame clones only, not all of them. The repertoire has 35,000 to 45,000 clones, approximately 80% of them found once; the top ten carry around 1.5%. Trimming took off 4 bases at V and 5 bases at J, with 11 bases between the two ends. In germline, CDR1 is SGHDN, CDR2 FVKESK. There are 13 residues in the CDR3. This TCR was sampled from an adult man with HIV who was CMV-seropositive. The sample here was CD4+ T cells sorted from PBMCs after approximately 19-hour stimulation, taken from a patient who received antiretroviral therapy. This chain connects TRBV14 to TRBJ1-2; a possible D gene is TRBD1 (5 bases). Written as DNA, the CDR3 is TGTGCCAGCAGCCCGGGACTGGTATATGGCTACACCTTC. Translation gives CASSPGLVYGYTF.